This TCR beta chain comes out of a study of control samples from healthy donors and cancer patients. Here immunoSEQ multiplex PCR was the method, and the copy in TCRdb shows in-frame clones only, minus some. The sample lists more than 85,000 clones, about four fifths occurring once. Looked up from germline, CDR1 is WSHSY and CDR2 is SAAADI. V trimming: 5 bases; J trimming: 3 bases; junction bases outside the gene matches: 14. This CDR3 is built from 17 residues. The sequencing sample was made of PBMCs. J is TRBJ2-3 and V is TRBV10-2, with 7 bases aligning to TRBD2. This sequence was found in a man aged 65 to 79 with lung cancer. As DNA, the CDR3 is TGCGCCAGCAGTAGTTGGATAGCGGGCGTGGGTACAGATACGCAGTATTTT. Encoded protein: CASSSWIAGVGTDTQYF.